These T cell receptor beta chains were read from a single sample in a study of shared clonotypes between healthy human individuals. The repertoire was sequenced with immunoSEQ multiplex PCR; TCRdb's copy has only in-frame clones and lacks some. The sample lists 1,400,000 or so clones, about 98.5% occurring once. Sequencing used naive CD4+ T cells sorted from blood. The receptors come from a man aged 30 to 39 in good health. Both conserved end residues are part of each CDR3. A D gene is named only where the DNA matches it firmly. Clone size appears in some rows only: once, few, many, or a class for an expanded clone.

J	V	size	D	CDR3	DNA
TRBJ2-7	TRBV27	-	TRBD2	CASSLRTSGRIPIHEQYF	TGTGCCAGCAGTTTGCGAACTAGCGGGAGGATTCCAATCCACGAGCAGTACTTC
TRBJ2-1	TRBV5-4	-	-	CASSPGGVEGGYNEQFF	TGTGCCAGCAGCCCTGGTGGAGTTGAAGGGGGTTACAATGAGCAGTTCTTC
TRBJ2-7	TRBV18	-	-	CASSPVRDGPYEQYF	TGTGCCAGCTCACCGGTCCGGGACGGTCCCTACGAGCAGTACTTC
TRBJ2-2	TRBV9	-	TRBD1	CASSARKAGTGNTGELFF	TGTGCCAGCAGCGCGAGAAAGGCCGGGACAGGTAACACCGGGGAGCTGTTTTTT
TRBJ1-2	TRBV27	-	-	CASSLAARSYGYTF	TGTGCCAGCAGTTTAGCGGCCCGCTCCTATGGCTACACCTTC
TRBJ2-1	TRBV11-2	-	-	CASSFVGGLRQQFF	TGTGCCAGCAGTTTCGTCGGGGGGCTGAGGCAGCAGTTCTTC
TRBJ2-7	TRBV6-1	-	-	CASSEWGAFSYEQYF	TGTGCCAGCAGTGAATGGGGTGCCTTCTCCTACGAGCAGTACTTC
TRBJ1-1	TRBV10-3	-	TRBD1	CAISGDSPNTEAFF	TGTGCCATCAGTGGGGACAGTCCGAACACTGAAGCTTTCTTT
TRBJ2-1	TRBV7-3	-	-	CASSPSSYNEQFF	TGTGCCAGCAGCCCCTCGTCCTACAATGAGCAGTTCTTC
TRBJ2-7	TRBV29-1	-	TRBD1	CSVTGGGYEQYF	TGCAGCGTTACAGGGGGCGGCTACGAGCAGTACTTC
TRBJ1-1	TRBV27	once	-	CASKFIGPSNTEAFF	TGTGCCAGCAAATTCATCGGGCCCTCGAACACTGAAGCTTTCTTT
TRBJ2-3	TRBV5-1	-	-	CASSLWSRSTDTQYF	TGCGCCAGCAGCTTGTGGTCCCGGAGCACAGATACGCAGTATTTT
TRBJ2-3	TRBV18	-	-	CASSPTQLYSTDTQYF	TGTGCCAGCTCGCCCACCCAGCTTTATAGCACAGATACGCAGTATTTT
TRBJ1-2	TRBV5-1	-	TRBD1	CASSLDRGKYGYTF	TGCGCCAGCAGCTTGGACAGGGGGAAATATGGCTACACCTTC
TRBJ1-2	TRBV5-4	-	-	CASSLVGNYGYTF	TGTGCCAGCAGCTTGGTGGGGAACTATGGCTACACCTTC
TRBJ1-5	TRBV27	once	-	CASRVHSLHSNQPQHF	TGTGCCAGCAGGGTGCACAGTTTGCATAGCAATCAGCCCCAGCATTTT
TRBJ1-1	TRBV6-6	-	-	CASTEGSPTEAFF	TGTGCCAGCACGGAAGGGAGCCCGACTGAAGCTTTCTTT
TRBJ2-5	TRBV28	-	TRBD2	CASQTSGIGETQYF	TGTGCCAGCCAGACTAGCGGGATTGGGGAGACCCAGTACTTC
TRBJ2-7	TRBV5-4	-	TRBD2	CASSIGGLADSSYEQYF	TGTGCCAGCAGCATTGGGGGACTAGCGGATAGCTCCTACGAGCAGTACTTC
TRBJ1-4	TRBV2	-	-	CASRNRADNEKLFF	TGTGCCAGCAGAAACAGGGCTGATAATGAAAAACTGTTTTTT
TRBJ2-1	TRBV18	-	-	CASSPKVEQFF	TGTGCCAGCTCACCGAAGGTTGAGCAGTTCTTC
TRBJ2-3	TRBV30	-	TRBD1	CAWSVTGQRTDTQYF	TGTGCCTGGAGTGTGACAGGGCAACGCACAGATACGCAGTATTTT
TRBJ2-2	TRBV18	-	TRBD2	CASSPAAGFTGELFF	TGTGCCAGCTCACCGGCAGCGGGGTTCACCGGGGAGCTGTTTTTT
TRBJ2-5	TRBV28	-	TRBD1	CASSPQQGAPQMAQYF	TGTGCCAGCAGTCCCCAGCAGGGGGCGCCCCAAATGGCCCAGTACTTC
TRBJ2-7	TRBV10-2	-	-	CASTEEIPYEQYF	TGCGCCAGCACCGAAGAGATCCCCTACGAGCAGTACTTC
TRBJ2-3	TRBV5-5	-	TRBD2	CASSLGLAGRSSTDTQYF	TGTGCCAGCAGCTTGGGGCTAGCGGGGCGATCTAGCACAGATACGCAGTATTTT
TRBJ2-7	TRBV5-1	-	TRBD2	CASSSGLAGNKNYEQYF	TGCGCCAGCAGCTCGGGACTAGCGGGAAATAAGAACTACGAGCAGTACTTC
TRBJ2-5	TRBV2	once	TRBD2	CASSPLAGGETQYF	TGTGCCAGCAGCCCACTAGCGGGAGGTGAGACCCAGTACTTC
TRBJ2-1	TRBV9	-	TRBD2	CASSQRDYPANYNEQFF	TGTGCCAGCAGCCAACGGGACTACCCTGCGAACTACAATGAGCAGTTCTTC